This T cell receptor beta chain emerged from a study of blood T cell repertoires in COVID-19 (dated by TCRdb to 2020 to 2022). With respect to the entire study: Samples covering the acute and convalescent phases of COVID-19 were provided by collaborators in the United States, Italy and Spain. The prospective study material was composed of cDNA or gDNA derived from T cells, B-cell-depleted T cells, or PBMCs. Subjects who had been exposed to COVID-19, were actively infected with it, or had recovered from it provided the deeply sampled blood TCRbeta repertoires that made up the dataset. The repertoires were released in a freely available public database meant as a resource for research on the immune response to SARS-CoV-2. Samples came from the ongoing ImmuneRACE study (first 160 participants) plus 1,254 subjects from 6 global collaborators. Sample metadata almost always included a de-identified subject ID, COVID-19 status, age in years and sex. Where available, HLA class I and class II types were taken from metadata supplied by the sample provider and were not determined by assay-based typing. The full study reports these points: How much clinical and demographic metadata was included differed by source and by participant, and the metadata was provided uncurated.

CDR1 SNHLY and CDR2 FYNNEI are derived from the germline V gene. The CDR3 runs 13 residues from the cysteine to the phenylalanine. Only the CDR3 DNA is retained, 39 bases long and in frame from the first base. V has 8 bases trimmed and J has 8 bases trimmed; junction bases matching no gene number 9. TCRbeta CDR3 regions were amplified from genomic DNA by means of the immunoSEQ Assay, a bias-controlled multiplex PCR. Under the source paper's analysis protocol: The number of nucleated cells in each sample was estimated from the amplification of reference gene primers within the assay. Sequence reads were collapsed and filtered to measure the absolute abundance of every unique TCRbeta CDR3 rearrangement. For each sample, productive Simpson clonality was calculated as the square root of Simpson's diversity index across productive rearrangements. TCRdb retrieved this table from immuneACCESS and kept in-frame rearrangements only. Not all clones are present; in checked studies, unresolved V genes account for under half, and no reason is known for the remainder. That table gives V, J and clone size, and the DNA gave D and trimming. Across this sample there are over 150,000 clones, with around four fifths seen only once. The ten largest clones add up to about 7.2% of the sample.

Comments on this clone: Its antigen is currently not known. No base quality information exists; no much larger clone differs at one position.

In the prospective study, participants were roughly 18 to 89 years old, resided in about two dozen geographic areas of the United States, and were enrolled through a virtual design. In the prospective study, cohorts were assigned on the basis of participant-reported clinical history obtained from a screening survey and a study questionnaire. Recovered participants in ImmuneRACE Cohort 3 were defined as having two consecutive negative NP/OP PCR tests, clearance from a healthcare professional, or resolution of symptoms. In the prospective study, whole blood, serum and a nasopharyngeal or oropharyngeal swab were collected from each participant by mobile phlebotomists. Additional blood draws and questionnaires over an approximately 2-month period could optionally be provided by prospective study participants. Before DNA extraction, blood samples from the prospective study were shipped at room temperature or frozen.

Sequencing was done on a sample of PBMCs or T cells enriched from blood (not recorded which). This TCR was sampled from a man aged 45-65 years who had recovered from COVID-19. The chain is made from TRBV2 and TRBJ2-1, with TRBD1 matching 7 junction bases. CDR3 reads: CASCRTGPDEQFF. The sequenced DNA is TGTGCCAGCTGCCGGACAGGTCCCGATGAGCAGTTCTTC.